Shown below are 2 T cell receptor beta chains from a single sample sequenced in a study of control samples from healthy donors and cancer patients. Using immunoSEQ multiplex PCR, the repertoire was profiled, and TCRdb retains in-frame clones only, with some absent. This sample has under 65,000 clones, with about 87% found just once. Sequenced: PBMCs. Source of these receptors: a woman aged 55 to 70 with lung cancer.

The rearrangement joins TRBV2 to TRBJ1-3; D perhaps matches TRBD1 (5 bases). The CDR3 is 13 residues long. Germline loops: CDR1 SNHLY, CDR2 FYNNEI. Deletions cut 4 bases from V and 9 bases from J, with 13 bases between. CDR3 coding DNA: TGTGCCAGCAGTGGGCAGGGTGTCGCCACCATATATTTT. Translating gives CASSGQGVATIYF.

J is TRBJ1-1 and V is TRBV3-1 (or the pseudogene TRBV3-2); TRBD1 might be the D (5 bases). Germline loops: CDR1 LGHDT, CDR2 YNNKEL (reference sequence). The V and J ends lost 4 bases and 5 bases respectively, with 8 bases between them. The CDR3 is made up of 12 amino acids. The CDR3 bases are TGTGCCAGCAGCCCTGAGGGGACTGAAGCTTTCTTT. This encodes CASSPEGTEAFF.